Following are 9 T cell receptor beta chains from one sample sequenced in a study of control samples from healthy donors and cancer patients. Produced via immunoSEQ multiplex PCR; TCRdb's table is partial and in-frame only. Here the sample spans some 120,000 clones, approximately 90% being singletons. Sequenced sample: blood. Receptor source: a woman aged 18-30 years in good health.

V and J are TRBV18 and TRBJ2-7; possibly TRBD1 for D (6 bases). The length of the CDR3 is 16 residues. The germline V gene has CDR1 KGHSH and CDR2 LQKENI. V was cut by 1 base and J by 4 bases, with 17 bases left in between. CDR3 residues: CASSPRQGISSYEQYF. CDR3 nucleotides: TGTGCCAGCTCACCACGGCAGGGGATCTCTTCGTACGAGCAGTACTTC. Full variable domain (missing parts from reference TRBV18 and TRBJ2-7): NAGVMQNPRHLVRRRGQEARLRCSPMKGHSHVYWYRQLPEEGLKFMVYLQKENIIDESGMPKERFSAEFPKEGPSILRIQQVVRGDSAAYFCASSPRQGISSYEQYFGPGTRLTVT.

This chain links TRBV19 with TRBJ1-2; no definite D call. Deletions cut 2 bases from V and 6 bases from J, with 10 bases between. This CDR3 contains 13 residues. Germline V gene sequence: CDR1 LNHDA, CDR2 SQIVND (reference sequence). CDR3 amino acids: CASSIYPPNGYTF. In DNA form, the CDR3 reads TGTGCCAGTAGTATATACCCCCCGAATGGCTACACCTTC.

The chain links TRBV28 to TRBJ2-1; tentatively, D is TRBD1 (6 bases). V was cut by 3 bases and J by 6 bases, with 9 bases left in between. The germline CDR1 and CDR2 sequences are MDHEN and SYDVKM. This CDR3 contains 13 residues. CDR3 loop: CASSFAGVNEQFF. In DNA form, the CDR3 reads TGTGCCAGCAGTTTTGCAGGGGTCAATGAGCAGTTCTTC.

This clone was seen only a few times. The chain links TRBV4-1 to TRBJ2-7, with 8 positions matching TRBD2. The trim removed 3 bases at V and 2 bases at J, leaving 9 bases unmatched. Germline loops: CDR1 MGHRA, CDR2 YSYEKL. CDR3 length: 16 residues. CDR3 loop: CASSQPTKRGPYEQYF. The CDR3 DNA follows: TGCGCCAGCAGCCAGCCCACTAAGCGGGGGCCCTACGAGCAGTACTTC.

J is TRBJ2-7 and V is TRBV30; D unresolved. The V gene's germline CDR1 is GTSNPN and CDR2 SVGIG (reference sequence). The V and J ends lost 3 bases and 0 bases respectively, with 9 bases between them. The CDR3 contains 13 residues. The CDR3, as DNA: TGTGCCTGGAGGGGTGGTAGCTCCTACGAGCAGTACTTC. Encoded protein: CAWRGGSSYEQYF.

The chain uses TRBV5-4 and TRBJ2-4; 7 bases match TRBD2. The CDR3 runs to 16 residues. Losses at the gene ends were 2 bases for V and 3 bases for J; bases not matched to a gene: 8. Germline CDR1 and CDR2: SGHNT and YYREEE (reference sequence). CDR3 sequence (DNA): TGTGCCAGCAGCTTCGGGGGGAAGCTAGTCAAAAACATTCAGTACTTC. Amino acids: CASSFGGKLVKNIQYF. The entire variable domain, with the rest obtained from reference TRBV5-4 and TRBJ2-4, is as follows: ETGVTQSPTHLIKTRGQQVTLRCSSQSGHNTVSWYQQALGQGPQFIFQYYREEENGRGNFPPRFSGLQFPNYSSELNVNALELDDSALYLCASSFGGKLVKNIQYFGAGTRLSVL.

The chain joins TRBV9 to TRBJ2-1, with 10 positions matching TRBD2. The trim removed 0 bases at V and 7 bases at J, leaving 4 bases unmatched. The length of the CDR3 is 15 residues. The germline V gene has CDR1 SGDLS and CDR2 YYNGEE. The CDR3 spells CASSVGAGGYNEQFF. CDR3 DNA sequence: TGTGCCAGCAGCGTAGGAGCGGGGGGGTATAATGAGCAGTTCTTC.

A single count supports this clone. The chain joins TRBV2 to TRBJ1-4; unclear D gene. The CDR3 covers 12 residues. V lost 8 bases and J 4 bases, leaving 8 bases between the germline ends. The germline gives CDR1 SNHLY, CDR2 FYNNEI. In nucleotides, the CDR3 is TGTGCCAGCGGCAGACATAATGAAAAACTGTTTTTT. This translates into CASGRHNEKLFF.

The chain joins TRBV19 to TRBJ1-1, with 7 bases identical to TRBD1. Germline assignment: CDR1 LNHDA and CDR2 SQIVND (reference sequence). CDR3 length equals 15 residues. Germline trimming cut 4 bases from V and 0 bases from J; bases unmatched to any gene: 5. The chain's CDR3 is CASSTPGGVNTEAFF. The CDR3 bases are TGTGCCAGTAGTACCCCAGGGGGGGTGAACACTGAAGCTTTCTTT.